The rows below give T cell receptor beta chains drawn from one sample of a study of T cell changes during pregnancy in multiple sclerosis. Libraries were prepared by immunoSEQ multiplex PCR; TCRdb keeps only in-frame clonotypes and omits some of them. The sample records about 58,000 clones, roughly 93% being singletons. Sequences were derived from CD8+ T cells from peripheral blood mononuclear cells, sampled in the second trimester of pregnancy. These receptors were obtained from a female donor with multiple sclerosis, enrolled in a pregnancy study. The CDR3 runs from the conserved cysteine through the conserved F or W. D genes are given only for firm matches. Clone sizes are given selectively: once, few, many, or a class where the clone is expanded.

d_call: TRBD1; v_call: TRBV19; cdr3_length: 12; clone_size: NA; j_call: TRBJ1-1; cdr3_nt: TGTGCCAGTCGGAAGGGGGCCACTGAAGCTTTCTTT; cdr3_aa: CASRKGATEAFF
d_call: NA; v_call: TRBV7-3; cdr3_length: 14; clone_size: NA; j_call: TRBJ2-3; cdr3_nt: TGTGCCAGCAGTCGCAATACAGGGTTTCAGACGCAGTATTTT; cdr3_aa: CASSRNTGFQTQYF
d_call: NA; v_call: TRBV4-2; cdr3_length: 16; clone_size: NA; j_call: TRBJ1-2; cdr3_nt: TGTGCCAGCAGCCAAGAGGGCTACAGGCCTGACTATGGCTACACCTTC; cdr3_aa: CASSQEGYRPDYGYTF
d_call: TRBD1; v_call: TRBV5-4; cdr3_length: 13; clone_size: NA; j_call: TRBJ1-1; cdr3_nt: TGTGCCAGCAGCAAAACAGGGGAAGTTGAAGCTTTCTTT; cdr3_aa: CASSKTGEVEAFF
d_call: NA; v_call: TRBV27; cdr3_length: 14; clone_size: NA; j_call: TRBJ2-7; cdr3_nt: TGTGCCAGCAGTCTTTCGGGACTCCACTACGAGCAGTACTTC; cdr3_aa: CASSLSGLHYEQYF
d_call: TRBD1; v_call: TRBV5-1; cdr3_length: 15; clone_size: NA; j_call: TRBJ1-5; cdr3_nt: TGCGCCAGCAGCTTGGAAGGGGGCTCCCGACAGCCCCAGCATTTT; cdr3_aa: CASSLEGGSRQPQHF
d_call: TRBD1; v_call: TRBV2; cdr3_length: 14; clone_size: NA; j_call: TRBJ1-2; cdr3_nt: TGTGCCAGCAGTGAAGGTTGGACAGGGAGGAGCTACACCTTC; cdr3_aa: CASSEGWTGRSYTF
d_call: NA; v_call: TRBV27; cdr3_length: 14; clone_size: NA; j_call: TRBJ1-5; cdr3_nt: TGTGCCAGCAGTCAAGGGAGTAGCAATCAGCCCCAGCATTTT; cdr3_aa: CASSQGSSNQPQHF
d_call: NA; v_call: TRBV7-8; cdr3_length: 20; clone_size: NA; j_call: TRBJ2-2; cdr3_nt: TGTGCCAGCAGCTTACCCTCCAGGGGTGTGTCGAACCCGAACACCGGGGAGCTGTTTTTT; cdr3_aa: CASSLPSRGVSNPNTGELFF
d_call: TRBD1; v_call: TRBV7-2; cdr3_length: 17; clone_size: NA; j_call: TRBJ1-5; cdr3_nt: TGTGCCAGCAGCTTAGTTCCCGACAGGGACTTCAATCAGCCCCAGCATTTT; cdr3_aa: CASSLVPDRDFNQPQHF
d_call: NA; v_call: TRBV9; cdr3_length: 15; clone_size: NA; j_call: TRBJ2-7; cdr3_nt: TGTGCCAGCAGCGTAGGGGCATCGGATTCCTACGAGCAGTACTTC; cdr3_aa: CASSVGASDSYEQYF
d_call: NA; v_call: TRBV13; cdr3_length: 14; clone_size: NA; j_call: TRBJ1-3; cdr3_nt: TGTGCCAGCAGCGAACGGTATCGTGGAAACACCATATATTTT; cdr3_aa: CASSERYRGNTIYF
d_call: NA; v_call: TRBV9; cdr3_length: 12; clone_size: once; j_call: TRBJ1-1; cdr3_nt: TGTGCCAGCAGTGGTGGAGGTCCTGAAGCTTTCTTT; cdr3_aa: CASSGGGPEAFF
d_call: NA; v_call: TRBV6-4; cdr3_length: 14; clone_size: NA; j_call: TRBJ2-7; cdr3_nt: TGTGCCAGCAGTCCGGGAGAGACATCTTACGAGCAGTACTTC; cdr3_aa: CASSPGETSYEQYF
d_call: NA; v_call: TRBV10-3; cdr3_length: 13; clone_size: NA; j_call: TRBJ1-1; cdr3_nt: TGTGCCACGGGGATAGGGAGGAACACTGAAGCTTTCTTT; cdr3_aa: CATGIGRNTEAFF
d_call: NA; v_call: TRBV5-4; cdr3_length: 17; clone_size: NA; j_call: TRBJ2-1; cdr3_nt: TGTGCCAGCAGCTTGCCCCCACAGACGTCCACCTACAATGAGCAGTTCTTC; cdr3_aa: CASSLPPQTSTYNEQFF
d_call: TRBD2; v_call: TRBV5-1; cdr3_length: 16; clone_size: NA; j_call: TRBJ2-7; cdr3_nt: TGCGCCAGCAGCTTGGCCGTAGGTAGCGGGAGCCACGAGCAGTACTTC; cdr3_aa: CASSLAVGSGSHEQYF
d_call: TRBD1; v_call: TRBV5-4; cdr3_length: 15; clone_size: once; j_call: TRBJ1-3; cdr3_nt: TGTGCCAGCAGCTTGGAAGGGGGCGTTGGAAACACCATATATTTT; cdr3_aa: CASSLEGGVGNTIYF
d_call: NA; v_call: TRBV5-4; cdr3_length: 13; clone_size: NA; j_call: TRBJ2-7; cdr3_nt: TGTGCCAGCAGCGCCGAGGGCTTCTACGAGCAGTACTTC; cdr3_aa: CASSAEGFYEQYF
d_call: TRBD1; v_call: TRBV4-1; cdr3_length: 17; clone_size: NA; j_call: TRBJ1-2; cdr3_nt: TGCGCCAGCAGCCCCGGGGGGACAGGGAGGTTTAACTATGGCTACACCTTC; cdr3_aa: CASSPGGTGRFNYGYTF
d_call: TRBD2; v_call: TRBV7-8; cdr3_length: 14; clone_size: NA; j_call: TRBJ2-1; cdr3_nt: TGTGCCAGCAGCTTACTAGCGGGAGCAGATGAGCAGTTCTTC; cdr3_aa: CASSLLAGADEQFF
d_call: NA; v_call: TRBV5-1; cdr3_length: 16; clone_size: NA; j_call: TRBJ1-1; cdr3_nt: TGCGCCAGCAGCGGAGAAACTTTAACCGTTAACACTGAAGCTTTCTTT; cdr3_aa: CASSGETLTVNTEAFF
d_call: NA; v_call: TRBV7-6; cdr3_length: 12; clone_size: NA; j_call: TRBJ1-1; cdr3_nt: TGTGCCAGCAGCTTAGGAGGAAGTGAAGCTTTCTTT; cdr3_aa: CASSLGGSEAFF
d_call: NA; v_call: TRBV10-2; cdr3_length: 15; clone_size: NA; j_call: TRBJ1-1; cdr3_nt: TGCGCCAGCAGCCTCGTGGAGGGCGGGAACACTGAAGCTTTCTTT; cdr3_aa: CASSLVEGGNTEAFF
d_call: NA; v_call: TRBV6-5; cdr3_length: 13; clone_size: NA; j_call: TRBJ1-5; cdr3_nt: TGTGCCAGCAGTTCAGGGAGCAATCAGCCCCAGCATTTT; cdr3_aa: CASSSGSNQPQHF
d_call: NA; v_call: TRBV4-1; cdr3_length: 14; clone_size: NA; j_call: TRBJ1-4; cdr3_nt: TGCGCCAGCAGCCAAGAGGGGAGGGGTGAAAAACTGTTTTTT; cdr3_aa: CASSQEGRGEKLFF
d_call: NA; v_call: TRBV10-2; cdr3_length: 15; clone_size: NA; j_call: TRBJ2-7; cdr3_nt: TGCGCCAGCAGTCCTTTGGAGGGGAACTCCTACGAGCAGTACTTC; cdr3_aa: CASSPLEGNSYEQYF